This T cell receptor (beta chain) is drawn from a study of post-analysis software for immune sequencing data. Study at large: The study covered relapsing-remitting, secondary progressive and progressive-relapsing courses of multiple sclerosis. General study results and limits: By F measure, strong co-clustering occurred among samples prepared in the same batch. Patients showed TRBV5-6, TRBV5-1 and TRBV20-1 among roughly five TRBV segments more frequent than in controls. There was significantly lower normalized Chao1 diversity in multiple sclerosis patients than in controls.

The germline CDR1 and CDR2 sequences are DFQATT and SNEGSKA (reference sequence). V dropped 6 bases and J dropped 2; count of bases not matched to a gene: 12. The CDR3 has 15 amino acids. Unique-molecular-identifier-tagged TCR beta cDNA libraries were used. Researchers reported 400,000 to 550,000 cDNA molecules coming from roughly 1 to 10 million T cells. MiXCR was run by TCRdb on the PCR reads, yielding one entry per CDR3 protein. There are approximately 440,000 distinct CDR3 sequences in the sample; roughly 45% occur only once, and roughly 12% lies in the top ten. Concerning this clonotype: As yet, its antigen is unknown.

Source material: blood. The rearrangement links TRBV20-1 to TRBJ1-1; 7 bases align to TRBD1. This receptor was obtained from a girl aged 10 to 17 with multiple sclerosis. The CDR3 bases are TGCAGTGCCCAGGGCCAACAGGGGATAAACACTGAAGCTTTCTTT. Translation gives CSAQGQQGINTEAFF.